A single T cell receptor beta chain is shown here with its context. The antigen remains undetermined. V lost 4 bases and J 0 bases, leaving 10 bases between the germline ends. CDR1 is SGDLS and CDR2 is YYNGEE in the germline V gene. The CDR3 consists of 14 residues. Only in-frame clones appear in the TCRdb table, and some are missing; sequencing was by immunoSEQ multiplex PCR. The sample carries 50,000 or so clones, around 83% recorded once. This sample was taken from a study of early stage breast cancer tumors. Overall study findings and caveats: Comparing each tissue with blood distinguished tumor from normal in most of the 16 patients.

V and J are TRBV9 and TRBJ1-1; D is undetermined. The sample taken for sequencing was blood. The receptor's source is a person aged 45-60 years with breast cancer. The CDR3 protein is CASSRSSMNTEAFF. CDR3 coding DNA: TGTGCCAGCAGCCGCTCCTCCATGAACACTGAAGCTTTCTTT.